This TCR beta chain was found in a study of Ad26.COV2.S vaccination and SARS-CoV-2 variants. Background on the study: Dosing was one shot or two shots 56 days apart.

As for treatment: roughly 20 received Ad26.COV2.S at low or high dose, single or two shots; about 5 received placebo; per-sample allocation not given. Repertoires come from day 63 after the first vaccine or placebo injection. Study-wide results and limits: The analyses of TCR breadth and depth may have understated the size of total T cell responses. Across vaccine and placebo recipients, the breadth of non-spike TCRs was similar. Post-vaccination breadth of spike-specific CD8+ and CD4+ T cell responses was reportedly substantial.

Concerning this clone itself: As yet, its antigen is unknown.

Germline loops: CDR1 SEHNR, CDR2 FQNEAQ (reference sequence). The CDR3 consists of 13 residues. Trimming pared 3 bases from V and 6 bases from J, leaving 9 bases between. TCRdb's copy holds only in-frame clones and misses some; the assay was immunoSEQ multiplex PCR. The sample holds hundreds of thousands of clones, roughly nine tenths seen once. V usage is TRBV7-9 and J usage is TRBJ1-5, with D perhaps matching TRBD1 (5 bases). The sequence was collected from a person aged 18-65 years who received the Ad26.COV2.S COVID-19 vaccine or a placebo. The sequencing here drew on peripheral blood, taken in a trial of Ad26.COV2.S vaccine versus placebo. The CDR3 nucleotides are TGTGCCAGCAGCTTTGAGGGGTCTCAGCCCCAGCATTTT. As protein: CASSFEGSQPQHF.